This note documents a single TCR beta chain sequence. Each recovered donor of Cohort 3 presented with two negative PCRs, clearance, or symptom resolution. Germline V gene sequence: CDR1 SGHDT, CDR2 YYEEEE. The CDR3 consists of 14 residues. V dropped 3 bases and J dropped 5; count of bases not matched to a gene: 5. This record belongs to a study of blood T cell repertoires in COVID-19. Overall study: There were acute and convalescent COVID-19 samples, and they came from the United States, Italy and Spain.

Per the original data handling: Amplification with reference gene primers provided the estimates of nucleated cell counts. Sequencing was performed with immunoSEQ multiplex PCR; in TCRdb, only in-frame clones are kept and a portion is missing. V, J and clone size are those of that table, while D and trimming were read from the DNA. Among approximately 270,000 clones listed, approximately 85% were seen once. The sequenced sample was PBMCs or T cells enriched from blood (not recorded which). The rearrangement links TRBV5-6 to TRBJ2-5; 9 bases map to TRBD1. This receptor was obtained from a woman aged 45 to 65 who had recovered from COVID-19. The DNA of the CDR3 is TGTGCCAGCAGCTCCGGGACAGGGTGGGAGACCCAGTACTTC. This gives the protein CASSSGTGWETQYF. The variable domain in full, completed from reference TRBV5-6 and TRBJ2-5, reads DAGVTQSPTHLIKTRGQQVTLRCSPKSGHDTVSWYQQALGQGPQFIFQYYEEEERQRGNFPDRFSGHQFPNYSSELNVNALLLGDSALYLCASSSGTGWETQYFGPGTRLLVL.